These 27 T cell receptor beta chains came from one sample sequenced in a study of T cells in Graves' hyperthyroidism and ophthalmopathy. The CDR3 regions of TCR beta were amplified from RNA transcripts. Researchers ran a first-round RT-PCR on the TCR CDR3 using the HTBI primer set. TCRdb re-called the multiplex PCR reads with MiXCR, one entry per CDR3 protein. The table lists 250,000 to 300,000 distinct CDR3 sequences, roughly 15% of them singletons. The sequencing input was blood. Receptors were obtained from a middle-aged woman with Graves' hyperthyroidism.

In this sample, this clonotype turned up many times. The CDR3 loop is CASSPGLRYGYTF. The CDR3 DNA reads as TGCGCCAGCAGCCCGGGACTCCGCTATGGCTACACCTTC. The rearrangement joins TRBV10-1 to TRBJ1-2, with D possibly matching TRBD1 (5 bases). Germline V gene lookup returns CDR1 WNHNN and CDR2 SYGVQD (reference sequence). V was clipped by 6 bases and J by 4 bases, with 12 bases between them. The CDR3 is 13 amino acids.

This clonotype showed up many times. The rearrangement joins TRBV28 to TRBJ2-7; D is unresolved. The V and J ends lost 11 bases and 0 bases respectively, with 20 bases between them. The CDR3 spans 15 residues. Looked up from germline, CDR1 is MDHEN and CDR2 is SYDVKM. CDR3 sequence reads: CAPPPPLVLSYEQYF. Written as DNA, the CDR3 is TGTGCCCCACCCCCGCCGCTGGTCCTCTCCTACGAGCAGTACTTC.

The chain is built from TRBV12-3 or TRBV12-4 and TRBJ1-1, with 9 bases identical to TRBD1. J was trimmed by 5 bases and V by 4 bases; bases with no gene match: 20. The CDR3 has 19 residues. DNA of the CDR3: TGTGCCAGCAGTTCCATACGACCGGGACAGGGTTTGATGCGGACTGAAGCTTTCTTT. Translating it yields CASSSIRPGQGLMRTEAFF.

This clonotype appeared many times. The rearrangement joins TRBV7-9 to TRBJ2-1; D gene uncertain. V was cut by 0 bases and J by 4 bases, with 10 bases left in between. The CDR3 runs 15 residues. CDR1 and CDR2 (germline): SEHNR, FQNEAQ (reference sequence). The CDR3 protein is CASSLAPSPYNEQFF. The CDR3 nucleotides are TGTGCCAGCAGCTTAGCTCCTTCCCCATACAATGAGCAGTTCTTC.

The CDR3, as DNA: TGTGCCTGGAGTGGGTCGGGGGCGCGGGGAAACACCATATATTTT. This sequence encodes CAWSGSGARGNTIYF. The chain joins TRBV30 to TRBJ1-3, with a possible D match to TRBD1 (6 bases). The CDR3 totals 15 residues. Trimming took off 1 base at V and 4 bases at J, with 14 bases between the two ends. Per the germline V gene, CDR1 is GTSNPN and CDR2 is SVGIG (reference sequence).

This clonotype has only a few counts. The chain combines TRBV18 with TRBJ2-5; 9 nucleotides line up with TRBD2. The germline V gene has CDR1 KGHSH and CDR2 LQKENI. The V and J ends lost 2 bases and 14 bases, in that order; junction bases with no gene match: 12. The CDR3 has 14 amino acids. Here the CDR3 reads CASSPRLADAIRYF. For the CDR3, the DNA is TGTGCCAGCTCACCAAGACTAGCGGACGCGATTCGTTACTTC.

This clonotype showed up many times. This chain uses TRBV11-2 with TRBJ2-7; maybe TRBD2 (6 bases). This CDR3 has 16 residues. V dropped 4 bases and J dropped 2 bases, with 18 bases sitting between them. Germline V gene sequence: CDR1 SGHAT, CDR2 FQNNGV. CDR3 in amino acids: CASSWPRDSRTYEQYF. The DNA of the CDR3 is TGTGCCAGCAGCTGGCCGCGGGACTCACGAACCTACGAGCAGTACTTC.

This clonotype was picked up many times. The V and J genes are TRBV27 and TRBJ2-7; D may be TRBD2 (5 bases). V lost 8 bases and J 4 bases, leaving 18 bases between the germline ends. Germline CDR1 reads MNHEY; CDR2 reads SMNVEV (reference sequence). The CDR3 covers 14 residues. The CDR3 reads CASALARSGYEQYF. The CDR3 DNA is TGTGCCAGCGCCCTTGCCAGGAGCGGATACGAGCAGTACTTC.

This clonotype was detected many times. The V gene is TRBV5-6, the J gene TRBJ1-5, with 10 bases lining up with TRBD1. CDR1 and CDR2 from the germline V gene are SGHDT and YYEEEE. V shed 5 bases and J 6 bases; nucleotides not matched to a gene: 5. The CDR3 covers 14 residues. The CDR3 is CASSSGTGVQPQHF. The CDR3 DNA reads TGTGCCAGCAGTAGCGGGACAGGGGTTCAGCCCCAGCATTTT. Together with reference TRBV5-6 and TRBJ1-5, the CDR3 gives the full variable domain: DAGVTQSPTHLIKTRGQQVTLRCSPKSGHDTVSWYQQALGQGPQFIFQYYEEEERQRGNFPDRFSGHQFPNYSSELNVNALLLGDSALYLCASSSGTGVQPQHFGDGTRLSIL.

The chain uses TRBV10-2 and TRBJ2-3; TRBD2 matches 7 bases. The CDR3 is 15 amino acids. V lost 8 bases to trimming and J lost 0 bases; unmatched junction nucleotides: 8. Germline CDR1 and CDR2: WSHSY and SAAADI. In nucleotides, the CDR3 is TGCGCCAGCGGCCAAGCGGGACTGAGCACAGATACGCAGTATTTT. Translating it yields CASGQAGLSTDTQYF.

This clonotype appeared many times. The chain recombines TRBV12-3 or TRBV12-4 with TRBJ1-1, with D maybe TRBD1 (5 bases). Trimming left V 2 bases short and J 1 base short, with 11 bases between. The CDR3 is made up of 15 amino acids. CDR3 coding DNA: TGTGCCAGCAGTTTATCAGGAGGGGCGAACACTGAAGCTTTCTTT. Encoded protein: CASSLSGGANTEAFF.

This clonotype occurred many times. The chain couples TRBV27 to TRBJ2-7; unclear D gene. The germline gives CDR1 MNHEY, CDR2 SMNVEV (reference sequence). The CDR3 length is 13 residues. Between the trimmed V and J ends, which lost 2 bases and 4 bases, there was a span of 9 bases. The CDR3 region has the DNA TGTGCCAGCAGTTTAGTGTTGGGTTACGAGCAGTACTTC. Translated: CASSLVLGYEQYF.

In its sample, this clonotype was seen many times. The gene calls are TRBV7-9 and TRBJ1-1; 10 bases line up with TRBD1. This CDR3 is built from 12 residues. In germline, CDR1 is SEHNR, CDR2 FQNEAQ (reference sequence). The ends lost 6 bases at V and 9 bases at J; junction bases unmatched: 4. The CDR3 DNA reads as TGTGCCAGCAGTTGGGACAGGGGACAAGCTTTCTTT. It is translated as CASSWDRGQAFF.

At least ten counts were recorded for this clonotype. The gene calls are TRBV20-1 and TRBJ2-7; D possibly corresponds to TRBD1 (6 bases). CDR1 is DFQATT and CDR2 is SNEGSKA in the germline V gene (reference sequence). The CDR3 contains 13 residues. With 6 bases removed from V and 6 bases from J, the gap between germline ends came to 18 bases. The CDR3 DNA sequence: TGCAGTGCCCTCCTGACAGGACACTCCGAGCAGTACTTC. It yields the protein CSALLTGHSEQYF.

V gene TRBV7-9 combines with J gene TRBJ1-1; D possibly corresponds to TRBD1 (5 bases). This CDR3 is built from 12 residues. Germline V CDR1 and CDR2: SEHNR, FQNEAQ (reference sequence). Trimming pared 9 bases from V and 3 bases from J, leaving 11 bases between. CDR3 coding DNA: TGTGCCAGTAGGATAGGGGACACTGAAGCTTTCTTT. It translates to CASRIGDTEAFF.

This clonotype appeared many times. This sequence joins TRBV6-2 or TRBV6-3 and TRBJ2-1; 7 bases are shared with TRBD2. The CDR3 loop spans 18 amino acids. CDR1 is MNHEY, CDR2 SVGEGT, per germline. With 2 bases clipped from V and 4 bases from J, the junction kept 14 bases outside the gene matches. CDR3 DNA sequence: TGTGCCAGCAGTTACGTTAGGCCTAGCGGACCTTCTTACAATGAGCAGTTCTTC. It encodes CASSYVRPSGPSYNEQFF.

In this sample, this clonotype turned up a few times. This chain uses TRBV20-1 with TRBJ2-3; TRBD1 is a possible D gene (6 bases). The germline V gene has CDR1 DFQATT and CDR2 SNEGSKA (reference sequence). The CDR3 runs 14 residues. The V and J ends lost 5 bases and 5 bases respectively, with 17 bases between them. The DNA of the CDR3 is TGCAGTGCTCCCTCCTGGGGGCCGGGAGATACGCAGTATTTT. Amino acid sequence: CSAPSWGPGDTQYF.

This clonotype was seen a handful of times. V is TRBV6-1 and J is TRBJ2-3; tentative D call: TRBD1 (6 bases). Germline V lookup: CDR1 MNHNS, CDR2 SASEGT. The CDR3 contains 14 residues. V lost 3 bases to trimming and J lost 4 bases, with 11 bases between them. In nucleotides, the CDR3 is TGTGCCAGCAGTGACAGGGGAGAGTCAGATACGCAGTATTTT. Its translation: CASSDRGESDTQYF.

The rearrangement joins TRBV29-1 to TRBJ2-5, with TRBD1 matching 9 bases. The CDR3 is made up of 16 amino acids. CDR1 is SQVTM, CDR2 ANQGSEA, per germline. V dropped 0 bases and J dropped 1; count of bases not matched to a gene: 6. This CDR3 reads CSVEDNKQGAQETQYF. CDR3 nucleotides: TGCAGCGTTGAAGATAATAAACAGGGGGCCCAAGAGACCCAGTACTTC.

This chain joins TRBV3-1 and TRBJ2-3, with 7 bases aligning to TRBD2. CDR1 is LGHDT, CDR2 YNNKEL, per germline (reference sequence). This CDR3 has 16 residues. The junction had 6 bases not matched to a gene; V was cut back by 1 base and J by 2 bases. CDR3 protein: CASSQVGGRATDTQYF. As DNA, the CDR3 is TGTGCCAGCAGCCAAGTGGGAGGGAGGGCCACAGATACGCAGTATTTT.

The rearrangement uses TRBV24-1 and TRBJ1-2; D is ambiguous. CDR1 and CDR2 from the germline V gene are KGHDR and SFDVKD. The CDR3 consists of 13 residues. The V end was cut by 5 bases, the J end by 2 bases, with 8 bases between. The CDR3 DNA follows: TGTGCCACCAGTGTCTCGGGGAACTATGGCTACACCTTC. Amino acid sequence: CATSVSGNYGYTF.

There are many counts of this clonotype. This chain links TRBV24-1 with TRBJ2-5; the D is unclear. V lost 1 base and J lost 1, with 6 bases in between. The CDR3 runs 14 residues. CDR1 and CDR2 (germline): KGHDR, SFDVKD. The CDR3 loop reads CATSDFGSQETQYF. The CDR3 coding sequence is TGTGCCACCAGTGATTTTGGCAGCCAAGAGACCCAGTACTTC.

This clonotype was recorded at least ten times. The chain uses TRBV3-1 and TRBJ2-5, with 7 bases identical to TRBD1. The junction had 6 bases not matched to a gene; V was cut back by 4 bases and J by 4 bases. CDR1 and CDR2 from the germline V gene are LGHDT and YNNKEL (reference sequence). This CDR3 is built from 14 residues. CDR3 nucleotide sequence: TGTGCCAGCAGCCCCCCACAGGGGATAGAGACCCAGTACTTC. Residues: CASSPPQGIETQYF.

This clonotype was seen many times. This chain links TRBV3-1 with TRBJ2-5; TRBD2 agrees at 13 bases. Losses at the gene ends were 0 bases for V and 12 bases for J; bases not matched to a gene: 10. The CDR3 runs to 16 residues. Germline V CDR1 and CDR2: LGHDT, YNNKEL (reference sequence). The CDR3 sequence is CASSQDPPGLAGMEYF. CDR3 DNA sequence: TGTGCCAGCAGCCAAGACCCCCCGGGACTAGCGGGAATGGAGTACTTC.

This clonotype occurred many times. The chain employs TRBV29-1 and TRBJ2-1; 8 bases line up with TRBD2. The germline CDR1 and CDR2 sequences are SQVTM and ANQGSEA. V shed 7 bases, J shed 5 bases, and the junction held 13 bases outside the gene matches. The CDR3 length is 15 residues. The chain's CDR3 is CSGHPLAGGDNEQFF. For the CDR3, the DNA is TGCAGCGGCCACCCTCTGGCGGGAGGCGACAATGAGCAGTTCTTC.

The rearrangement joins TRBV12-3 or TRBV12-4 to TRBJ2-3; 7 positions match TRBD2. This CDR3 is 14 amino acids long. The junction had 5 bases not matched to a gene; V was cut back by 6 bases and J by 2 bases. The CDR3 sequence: CASRRGTNTDTQYF. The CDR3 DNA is TGTGCCAGCAGGCGCGGGACTAACACAGATACGCAGTATTTT.

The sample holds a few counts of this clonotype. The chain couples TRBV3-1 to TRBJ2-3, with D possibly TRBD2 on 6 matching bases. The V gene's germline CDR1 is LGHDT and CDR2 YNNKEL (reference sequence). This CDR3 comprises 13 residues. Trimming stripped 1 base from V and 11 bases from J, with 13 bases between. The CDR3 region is CASSQGGGNGQYF. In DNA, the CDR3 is TGTGCCAGCAGCCAAGGGGGCGGGAATGGGCAGTATTTT.